These T cell receptor beta chains were read from a single sample in a study of cytomegalovirus exposure and HLA in healthy donors. Clones were read by immunoSEQ multiplex PCR, and TCRdb kept only the in-frame ones, dropping some. Of about 120,000 clones detected, approximately 74% appear once; the ten largest clones hold more than 3.5%. Sequencing was carried out using PBMCs. Source of these receptors: a middle-aged man in good health and CMV-seropositive. Each CDR3 is given with its conserved first and last residue. Size tells how often a clone was seen (once, few, many) or the class of an expanded clone, and some rows leave it out.

cdr3_aa j_call v_call clone_size
CASGEGPTYEQYF TRBJ2-7 TRBV5-1 NA
CASSQTSGRSSYNEQFF TRBJ2-1 TRBV11-2 few
CASSIDSPDRSSGANVLTF TRBJ2-6 TRBV19 NA
CASSENLAGGGEQYF TRBJ2-7 TRBV6-1 NA
CASSLRAGVTGELFF TRBJ2-2 TRBV9 NA
CASSLGRTLYEQYF TRBJ2-7 TRBV28 NA
CASRSGSRDTQYF TRBJ2-3 TRBV6-5 NA
CASSPETSNEQFF TRBJ2-1 TRBV11-3 NA
CASSLDLVRGSTNEKLFF TRBJ1-4 TRBV11-2 NA
CASSAVYNEQFF TRBJ2-1 TRBV6-1 NA
CASSRDRAFEQFF TRBJ2-1 TRBV7-2 NA
CASSLTESGIQYF TRBJ2-4 TRBV5-5 once
CASSEHRGPQHF TRBJ1-5 TRBV6-1 NA
CASNSRVRPPQHF TRBJ1-5 TRBV5-1 once
CASSLGSGLEIPEQFF TRBJ2-1 TRBV7-2 NA